This T cell receptor beta chain was retrieved from a study of CD4 T cells in relation to SARS-CoV-2 and coronaviruses. Background on the study: ViraFEST: roughly ten-day antigen culture of PBMCs, then TCR beta CDR3 sequencing. No peptide or an HIV-1 Nef peptide pool served as negative control. General observations from the study: About 65% of donors had memory CD4+ clonotypes crossrecognizing SARS-CoV-2 and common cold coronavirus spike.

The V and J ends lost 0 bases and 0 bases respectively, with 12 bases between them. Germline CDR1 and CDR2: GTSNPN and SVGIG (reference sequence). The length of the CDR3 is 16 residues. Here immunoSEQ multiplex PCR was the method, and the copy in TCRdb shows in-frame clones only, minus some. The table has about 29,000 clones, approximately 80% seen once; the top ten hold around 15%. The unexposed donors gave CD4+ T cells in about 2011-2018, prior to COVID-19. Isolation of CD4+ T cells took place after approximately 10 days in culture. About this clone: Its cognate antigen is unknown.

The V gene is TRBV30, the J gene TRBJ1-3; unclear D gene. Sequenced input: CD4+ T cells from PBMCs, cultured in vitro. The TCR originated in a human donor in good health. In DNA form, the CDR3 reads TGTGCCTGGAGTGTATATGGCCGCGACTCTGGAAACACCATATATTTT. Translation: CAWSVYGRDSGNTIYF.